These 20 T cell receptor beta chains were all obtained from the same sample, sequenced in a study of T cell repertoires in cytomegalovirus infection (dated by TCRdb to the late 2010s). The sequencing machine was an Illumina HiSeq 1500. The raw public data were reprocessed by TCRdb itself: fastp quality trimming at Q25, MiXCR clonotype calling, in-frame beta chains only. Records with the same CDR3 protein are collapsed into one entry carrying the most frequent genes and DNA. The sample contains about 300,000 distinct CDR3 sequences, 9.6% of them found a single time. The ten top clones hold less than 3% of the sample. Sequenced material: PBMCs. These receptors came from a human donor in good health (CMV status not recorded). Some clones in this sample may be carry-over from other donors' samples.

The sample holds many counts of this clonotype. This chain uses TRBV6-1 with TRBJ1-5; no clear D gene. CDR1 MNHNS and CDR2 SASEGT come from the germline V gene. The CDR3 sequence is 11 residues long. Trimming left V 6 bases short and J 7 bases short, with 7 bases between. The CDR3 DNA reads TGTGCCAGCAGCCCGAGGCAGCCCCAGCATTTT. It codes for CASSPRQPQHF.

This clonotype was counted at least ten times. This chain connects TRBV6-1 to TRBJ2-7; D not resolved. Trimming left V 1 base short and J 4 bases short, with 5 bases between. From germline, CDR1 is MNHNS and CDR2 SASEGT. The CDR3 is made up of 12 amino acids. The CDR3 coding sequence is TGTGCCAGCAGTGAAGACAGATACGAGCAGTACGTC. Translated, it gives CASSEDRYEQYV.

The rearrangement joins TRBV20-1 to TRBJ2-1; tentatively, D is TRBD1 (6 bases). Between the trimmed V and J ends, which lost 0 bases and 7 bases, there was a span of 16 bases. The CDR3 runs to 15 residues. Germline V gives CDR1 DFQATT, CDR2 SNEGSKA (reference sequence). For the CDR3, the DNA is TGCAGTGCTAGAGACGAAGGGGGACCCGCGAATGAGCAGTTCTTC. It yields the protein CSARDEGGPANEQFF.

There are many counts of this clonotype. The V gene is TRBV6-2 or TRBV6-3, the J gene TRBJ2-7; possibly TRBD2 for D (6 bases). Germline V lookup: CDR1 MNHEY, CDR2 SVGEGT. V was shortened by 8 bases and J by 2 bases, with 10 bases between the two germline ends. The CDR3 runs 12 residues. The CDR3 DNA reads as TGTGCCAGCGGGGGGTTACCCTACGAGCAGTACTTC. This codes for CASGGLPYEQYF.

This clonotype appeared many times. This chain's CDR3 is CASSLELFSPLHF. The CDR3 DNA reads as TGTGCCAGCAGCTTAGAACTCTTTTCACCCCTCCACTTT. V usage is TRBV7-2 and J usage is TRBJ1-6; D is unclear. This CDR3 comprises 13 residues. Trimming removed 1 base at V and 9 bases at J, with 7 bases between. Germline assignment: CDR1 SGHTA and CDR2 FQGNSA.

Note on this clonotype: One base away lies a much larger clone, so this may be a sequencing read error. V and J are TRBV12-3 or TRBV12-4 and TRBJ2-1; 7 bases map to TRBD1. The V and J ends lost 6 bases and 7 bases, in that order; junction bases with no gene match: 12. The length of the CDR3 is 15 residues. In DNA form, the CDR3 reads TGTGCCAGCAGGTTCGGGGCAGGGGGTAGGAATGAGCAGTTCTTC. Translated, it gives CASRFGAGGRNEQFF.

The V gene is TRBV28, the J gene TRBJ2-4, with D perhaps TRBD1 (6 bases). CDR3 size: 16 residues. Trimming left V 6 bases short and J 0 bases short, with 15 bases between. Germline lookup yields CDR1 MDHEN and CDR2 SYDVKM. The CDR3, as DNA: TGTGCCAGCAGCTCGACAGGAGGCATAGCCAAAAACATTCAGTACTTC. Translating it yields CASSSTGGIAKNIQYF. Supplemented by reference TRBV28 and TRBJ2-4, the full variable domain reads DVKVTQSSRYLVKRTGEKVFLECVQDMDHENMFWYRQDPGLGLRLIYFSYDVKMKEKGDIPEGYSVSREKKERFSLILESASTNQTSMYLCASSSTGGIAKNIQYFGAGTRLSVL.

This clonotype was observed many times. The chain uses TRBV4-2 and TRBJ1-5; 7 bases match TRBD1. Unmatched junction bases numbered 7, after V lost 4 bases and J lost 7 bases. Germline CDR1 LGHNA, CDR2 YNFKEQ. The CDR3 covers 14 residues. This CDR3 reads CASSPTGSAQPQHF. In nucleotides, the CDR3 is TGTGCCAGCAGCCCGACAGGGTCGGCCCAGCCCCAGCATTTT.

At least ten counts were recorded for this clonotype. This chain uses TRBV29-1 with TRBJ1-2; 7 bases are shared with TRBD1. V trimming: 4 bases; J trimming: 4 bases; junction bases outside the gene matches: 6. The CDR3 consists of 13 residues. Germline CDR1 and CDR2: SQVTM and ANQGSEA. The CDR3 nucleotides read TGCAGCGTTGCGCCAGGGGGTATCTATGGCTACACCTTC. Translating gives CSVAPGGIYGYTF.

The sample holds many counts of this clonotype. This chain connects TRBV2 to TRBJ1-2; a possible D gene is TRBD1 (5 bases). There are 13 residues in the CDR3. Germline V gene data show CDR1 as SNHLY and CDR2 as FYNNEI. The germline V and J ends were trimmed by 6 bases and 2 bases, with 10 bases remaining between them. The CDR3 nucleotides read TGTGCCAGCAGACCTCGGGACAACTATGGCTACACCTTC. Protein sequence: CASRPRDNYGYTF.

This clonotype has just a few counts. The gene calls are TRBV12-3 or TRBV12-4 and TRBJ2-1; a possible D gene is TRBD1 (7 bases). V gave up 5 bases and J gave up 6 bases, with 17 bases separating them. The CDR3 loop spans 15 amino acids. The CDR3 DNA reads as TGTGCCAGCAGTGCTGGAGGGACAGCAACCAATGAGCAGTTCTTC. Amino acids: CASSAGGTATNEQFF.

This clonotype was counted ten times or more. This chain joins TRBV4-1 and TRBJ1-2; possibly TRBD1 for D (5 bases). The germline V gene encodes CDR1 MGHRA and CDR2 YSYEKL. The V gene lost 5 bases and the J gene lost 3 bases, with 13 bases spanning the gap. The CDR3 has 14 residues. CDR3 DNA sequence: TGCGCCAGCAGCTCAGGGCCCGGGGACTATGGCTACACCTTC. Translation: CASSSGPGDYGYTF.

This clonotype was recorded many times. The chain uses TRBV28 and TRBJ2-7, with TRBD1 identical over 9 bases. V lost 6 bases to trimming and J lost 6 bases; unmatched junction nucleotides: 12. Germline CDR1 MDHEN, CDR2 SYDVKM. The CDR3 is made up of 15 amino acids. The CDR3 DNA is TGTGCCAGCAGCCCTGGGACAGGGATGTGGCGCGAGCAGTACGTC. It yields the protein CASSPGTGMWREQYV.

This clonotype has just a few counts. The DNA for the CDR3 is TGCAGCGTGCTCGAGGGTGGCTACACCTTC. It is translated as CSVLEGGYTF. V usage is TRBV29-1 and J usage is TRBJ1-2; D remains ambiguous. Germline CDR1 and CDR2: SQVTM and ANQGSEA. The CDR3 runs to 10 residues. Trimming took 6 bases from V and 7 from J, leaving 9 bases between them.

This clonotype was counted at least ten times. The J gene is TRBJ2-2, the V gene TRBV7-3; 7 positions match TRBD2. The V and J ends lost 1 base and 3 bases, in that order; junction bases with no gene match: 11. CDR3 length: 18 residues. Germline CDR1 SGHTA, CDR2 FQGTGA. The CDR3 DNA sequence: TGTGCCAGCAGCTTAAGGGGGGGGTCCCAAAAACACACCGGGGAGCTGTTTTTT. Protein: CASSLRGGSQKHTGELFF.

The chain combines TRBV29-1 with TRBJ2-5; D not certain. From germline, CDR1 is SQVTM and CDR2 ANQGSEA. The CDR3 contains 11 residues. The CDR3 DNA is TGCAGTCACGCCACGGGAGAGACCCAGTACTTC. This sequence encodes CSHATGETQYF. Full variable domain (remainder filled in from reference TRBV29-1 and TRBJ2-5): SAVISQKPSRDICQRGTSLTIQCQVDSQVTMMFWYRQQPGQSLTLIATANQGSEATYESGFVIDKFPISRPNLTFSTLTVSNMSPEDSSIYLCSHATGETQYFGPGTRLLVL.

The table lists this clonotype with a few counts. The V gene is TRBV6-5, the J gene TRBJ2-4, with D perhaps assigned TRBD1 or TRBD2 (5 bases each). V was shortened by 4 bases and J by 0 bases, with 19 bases between the two germline ends. This CDR3 comprises 18 residues. CDR1 and CDR2 (germline): MNHEY, SVGAGI. This CDR3 is CASSSSSGTQGAKNIQYF. CDR3 nucleotide sequence: TGTGCCAGCAGTTCTTCCTCCGGGACCCAGGGAGCCAAAAACATTCAGTACTTC.

The CDR3 sequence: CSAPVAGTNTEAFF. CDR3 DNA sequence: TGCAGTGCCCCCGTGGCGGGGACTAACACTGAAGCTTTCTTT. The genes are TRBV20-1 and TRBJ1-1; a possible D gene is TRBD1 (5 bases). The CDR3 spans 14 residues. Germline values: CDR1 DFQATT, CDR2 SNEGSKA (reference sequence). V was trimmed by 6 bases and J by 2 bases, leaving 16 bases between them.

This clonotype was counted ten times or more. The genes are TRBV29-1 and TRBJ1-2; D remains unclear. CDR1 and CDR2 (germline): SQVTM, ANQGSEA. Trimming took off 1 base at V and 7 bases at J, with 16 bases between the two ends. The CDR3 spans 14 residues. The CDR3 is CSVEGAAEVAGYTF. DNA of the CDR3: TGCAGCGTTGAAGGGGCAGCAGAGGTCGCTGGCTACACCTTC.

This clonotype was detected only a few times. The chain links TRBV5-1 to TRBJ1-1; D is unclear. Trimming left V 7 bases short and J 1 base short, with 14 bases between. The CDR3 covers 14 residues. The germline gives CDR1 SGHRS, CDR2 YFSETQ. CDR3 DNA: TGCGCCAGCGGACCGGACTTAAGGAACACTGAAGCTTTCTTT. Protein product: CASGPDLRNTEAFF.